This T cell receptor beta chain is drawn from a study of blood T cell repertoires in COVID-19. CDR1 and CDR2 (germline): PRHDT, FYEKMQ (reference sequence). With V trimmed by 5 bases and J by 7 bases, 11 bases remained unmatched. The CDR3 has 15 residues. Sequenced by immunoSEQ multiplex PCR; TCRdb stores in-frame clones only, minus some. The data show approximately 220,000 clones, about 86% seen once. The sequenced material came from PBMCs or T cells enriched from blood (not recorded which). The receptor was isolated from a woman in her forties with acute COVID-19. The chain uses TRBV13 and TRBJ1-3; 7 bases map to TRBD1. In nucleotides, the CDR3 is TGTGCCAGCAGCCCGCGGAGACAGGGTTCCAACACCATATATTTT. Translated: CASSPRRQGSNTIYF.